These 22 T cell receptor beta chains were sequenced from one sample in a study of shared clonotypes between healthy human individuals. The assay was immunoSEQ multiplex PCR, and TCRdb's table has in-frame clones only and misses some. Found here are around 2.1 million clones, under 97% of them singletons; the top ten hold around 0.13%. The sample was naive CD4+ T cells sorted from blood. Stated subset: CD45RA+ positively selected. The source of these receptors is a man aged 18 to 30 in good health.

The V and J genes are TRBV7-9 and TRBJ1-6, with D perhaps TRBD1 (5 bases). Trimming removed 4 bases from V and 6 bases from J, with 13 bases in between. The germline V gene encodes CDR1 SEHNR and CDR2 FQNEAQ (reference sequence). CDR3 length: 15 residues. Here the CDR3 reads CASSSTAGGNSPLHF. The CDR3 DNA is TGTGCCAGCAGCTCGACGGCTGGGGGTAATTCACCCCTCCACTTT.

This sequence joins TRBV28 and TRBJ2-2; TRBD2 agrees at 10 bases. Germline V gene data show CDR1 as MDHEN and CDR2 as SYDVKM. The CDR3 contains 15 residues. V lost 2 bases to trimming and J lost 5 bases; unmatched junction nucleotides: 2. CDR3 protein: CASSLVAGGTGELFF. CDR3 nucleotide sequence: TGTGCCAGCAGTTTAGTAGCGGGGGGAACCGGGGAGCTGTTTTTT.

The chain links TRBV5-4 to TRBJ2-7; perhaps D is TRBD1 or TRBD2 (6 bases each). This CDR3 has 13 amino acids. Per the germline V gene, CDR1 is SGHNT and CDR2 is YYREEE (reference sequence). The V end was cut by 2 bases, the J end by 4 bases, with 10 bases between. The CDR3, as DNA: TGTGCCAGCAGCTTAGGGGGGAAGTACGAGCAGTACTTC. This codes for CASSLGGKYEQYF.

DNA for the CDR3: TGTGCCACCAGCAGAGTTGGCAGCTACTATGGCTACACCTTC. Protein sequence: CATSRVGSYYGYTF. V and J are TRBV15 and TRBJ1-2; D is ambiguous. Per germline, CDR1 LNHNV and CDR2 YYDKDF (reference sequence). Trimming shortened V by 1 base and J by 3 bases, and 9 bases separated the two germline ends. The length of the CDR3 is 14 residues. The whole variable domain, remainder taken from reference TRBV15 and TRBJ1-2, is DAMVIQNPRYQVTQFGKPVTLSCSQTLNHNVMYWYQQKSSQAPKLLFHYYDKDFNNEADTPDNFQSRRPNTSFCFLDIRSPGLGDTAMYLCATSRVGSYYGYTFGSGTRLTVV.

The CDR3 protein is CASSMNYGYTF. The CDR3 DNA reads TGTGCCAGCAGCATGAACTATGGCTACACCTTC. V and J are TRBV6-1 and TRBJ1-2; D is unresolved. The CDR3 consists of 11 residues. Germline V gives CDR1 MNHNS, CDR2 SASEGT. V lost 6 bases and J lost 2, with 4 bases in between.

The chain employs TRBV7-2 and TRBJ2-1; D perhaps matches TRBD2 (5 bases). V was clipped by 0 bases and J by 0 bases, with 6 bases between them. Germline loops: CDR1 SGHTA, CDR2 FQGNSA. The CDR3 spans 15 residues. The CDR3, as DNA: TGTGCCAGCAGCTTAGCGGGAGTCTCCTACAATGAGCAGTTCTTC. This encodes CASSLAGVSYNEQFF.

Notes on this clone: Other DNA sequences in the same sample also yield this CDR3. V and J are TRBV30 and TRBJ2-7; possibly TRBD2 for D (6 bases). The CDR3 is made up of 13 amino acids. Looked up from germline, CDR1 is GTSNPN and CDR2 is SVGIG (reference sequence). The V gene lost 3 bases and the J gene lost 2 bases, with 11 bases spanning the gap. DNA for the CDR3: TGTGCCTGGAGCGGGGGACGAGCCTACGAGCAGTACTTC. This gives the protein CAWSGGRAYEQYF.

Worth noting for this clone: Other DNA sequences within the sample encode an identical CDR3. This rearrangement joins TRBV18 to TRBJ2-7; D perhaps matches TRBD1 (6 bases). Germline CDR1 reads KGHSH; CDR2 reads LQKENI. V gave up 2 bases and J gave up 2 bases, with 7 bases separating them. The CDR3 sequence is 13 residues long. CDR3 amino acids: CASSPSGAYEQYF. DNA of the CDR3: TGTGCCAGCTCACCATCAGGGGCCTACGAGCAGTACTTC.

The rearrangement joins TRBV28 to TRBJ1-5; D call uncertain. The CDR3 extends over 15 amino acids. The germline gives CDR1 MDHEN, CDR2 SYDVKM. V lost 7 bases, J lost 0 bases, and 13 bases lay in between. The CDR3 coding sequence is TGTGCCAGCACCGAGGACGGGAATAGCAATCAGCCCCAGCATTTT. Protein sequence: CASTEDGNSNQPQHF. The complete variable domain, with remaining parts taken from reference TRBV28 and TRBJ1-5, reads DVKVTQSSRYLVKRTGEKVFLECVQDMDHENMFWYRQDPGLGLRLIYFSYDVKMKEKGDIPEGYSVSREKKERFSLILESASTNQTSMYLCASTEDGNSNQPQHFGDGTRLSIL.

The chain employs TRBV10-3 and TRBJ2-1; 9 bases match TRBD2. After removal of 8 bases from V and 14 bases from J, the junction contained 7 bases not matched to a gene. The CDR3 contains 11 residues. Germline V gives CDR1 ENHRY, CDR2 SYGVKD. In DNA form, the CDR3 reads TGTGCCATCGGGCCTTTAGCGGGGGAGTTCTTC. Translation gives CAIGPLAGEFF.

V gene TRBV19 combines with J gene TRBJ2-2; TRBD2 aligns across 8 bases. The ends lost 6 bases at V and 4 bases at J; junction bases unmatched: 10. Germline loops: CDR1 LNHDA, CDR2 SQIVND (reference sequence). The CDR3 extends over 16 amino acids. The CDR3 DNA is TGTGCCAGTAGGCCCCTGGCGGGAGGCAGCACCGGGGAGCTGTTTTTT. It codes for CASRPLAGGSTGELFF. Drawing the rest from reference TRBV19 and TRBJ2-2, the complete variable domain is DGGITQSPKYLFRKEGQNVTLSCEQNLNHDAMYWYRQDPGQGLRLIYYSQIVNDFQKGDIAEGYSVSREKKESFPLTVTSAQKNPTAFYLCASRPLAGGSTGELFFGEGSRLTVL.

The genes are TRBV10-3 and TRBJ1-1; no reliable D call. Per germline, CDR1 ENHRY and CDR2 SYGVKD. CDR3 length: 14 amino acids. V was trimmed by 3 bases and J by 1 base, leaving 9 bases between them. CDR3 protein: CAISDFGPNTEAFF. CDR3 DNA: TGTGCCATCAGTGATTTCGGGCCGAACACTGAAGCTTTCTTT.

To note about this clone: Distinct nucleotide sequences in the sample also encode this CDR3. The J gene is TRBJ2-2, the V gene TRBV6-5, with TRBD2 matching over 8 bases. This CDR3 has 13 amino acids. V trimming: 6 bases; J trimming: 4 bases; junction bases outside the gene matches: 1. The germline V gene encodes CDR1 MNHEY and CDR2 SVGAGI. The DNA of the CDR3 is TGTGCCAGCAGGACTAGCGTCACCGGGGAGCTGTTTTTT. This gives the protein CASRTSVTGELFF.

This clone came up once. This rearrangement joins TRBV5-4 to TRBJ2-1; D is possibly TRBD1 or TRBD2 (6 bases each). The CDR3 covers 13 residues. CDR1 and CDR2 from the germline V gene are SGHNT and YYREEE (reference sequence). Trimming removed 7 bases from V and 5 bases from J, with 13 bases in between. In nucleotides, the CDR3 is TGTGCCAGCTCACCGGGGGCTAACAATGAGCAGTTCTTC. This encodes CASSPGANNEQFF.

Notes on this clone: This sample also contains other DNA sequences that code for the same CDR3. The rearrangement links TRBV7-9 to TRBJ2-5; a possible D gene is TRBD2 (5 bases). Germline-derived CDR1 and CDR2 are SEHNR and FQNEAQ (reference sequence). Deletions cut 3 bases from V and 4 bases from J, with 6 bases between. The CDR3 is 12 residues long. The CDR3 DNA is TGTGCCAGCAGCTTCGGAGGAGAGACCCAGTACTTC. It translates to CASSFGGETQYF. Variable domain in full (rest from reference TRBV7-9 and TRBJ2-5): DTGVSQNPRHKITKRGQNVTFRCDPISEHNRLYWYRQTLGQGPEFLTYFQNEAQLEKSRLLSDRFSAERPKGSFSTLEIQRTEQGDSAMYLCASSFGGETQYFGPGTRLLVL.

Worth noting for this clone: The sample has other DNA sequences that encode this CDR3 too. The chain uses TRBV19 and TRBJ2-2; TRBD1 aligns across 9 bases. The germline CDR1 and CDR2 sequences are LNHDA and SQIVND (reference sequence). This CDR3 comprises 14 residues. Trimming at V came to 9 bases and at J to 1 base, leaving 3 bases not matched to a gene. The CDR3 nucleotides read TGTGCCAGCCGGGGACAGGGGAACACCGGGGAGCTGTTTTTT. It is translated as CASRGQGNTGELFF.

V is TRBV6-1 and J is TRBJ2-7; 16 nucleotides line up with TRBD2. Germline V gene data show CDR1 as MNHNS and CDR2 as SASEGT. Trimming at V came to 10 bases and at J to 6 bases, leaving 3 bases not matched to a gene. CDR3 length equals 13 residues. CDR3 bases: TGTGCCACGGGACTAGCGGGAGGGCGCGAGCAGTACTTC. Translated, it gives CATGLAGGREQYF.

The chain uses TRBV2 and TRBJ1-1; D is perhaps TRBD1 (5 bases). Germline V gene lookup returns CDR1 SNHLY and CDR2 FYNNEI. This CDR3 comprises 15 residues. Trimming took off 0 bases at V and 3 bases at J, with 11 bases between the two ends. For the CDR3, the DNA is TGTGCCAGCAGTGAAGCGATGGTAGGGGACACTGAAGCTTTCTTT. Protein sequence: CASSEAMVGDTEAFF. Full variable domain (rest looked up from reference TRBV2 and TRBJ1-1): EPEVTQTPSHQVTQMGQEVILRCVPISNHLYFYWYRQILGQKVEFLVSFYNNEISEKSEIFDDQFSVERPDGSNFTLKIRSTKLEDSAMYFCASSEAMVGDTEAFFGQGTRLTVV.

The chain uses TRBV7-2 and TRBJ2-1, with TRBD2 matching 7 bases. The V segment lost 5 bases and the J segment 1 base; nucleotides outside the gene matches: 2. Germline CDR1 reads SGHTA; CDR2 reads FQGNSA. The CDR3 contains 14 residues. DNA of the CDR3: TGTGCCAGCAGCCCGGGACTATCCTACAATGAGCAGTTCTTC. Encoded protein: CASSPGLSYNEQFF.

The chain is built from TRBV5-4 and TRBJ1-6; D ambiguous. This CDR3 spans 17 amino acids. Germline lookup yields CDR1 SGHNT and CDR2 YYREEE (reference sequence). Trimming pared 5 bases from V and 0 bases from J, leaving 15 bases between. CDR3 bases: TGTGCCAGCAGAACTCGAGGAGGAGGCTCCTATAATTCACCCCTCCACTTT. This gives the protein CASRTRGGGSYNSPLHF.

The chain is built from TRBV5-4 and TRBJ1-1; 10 bases fit TRBD1. After removal of 4 bases from V and 4 bases from J, the junction contained 10 bases not matched to a gene. This CDR3 has 16 residues. Germline lookup yields CDR1 SGHNT and CDR2 YYREEE (reference sequence). The CDR3 loop reads CASSLGQGVSGTEAFF. CDR3 sequence (DNA): TGTGCCAGCAGCCTCGGACAGGGGGTCTCGGGCACTGAAGCTTTCTTT.

There are a few counts of this clone. The chain employs TRBV9 and TRBJ2-1; 10 positions agree with TRBD2. CDR1 and CDR2 (germline): SGDLS, YYNGEE. The length of the CDR3 is 15 residues. With 2 bases clipped from V and 6 bases from J, the junction kept 5 bases outside the gene matches. The CDR3 here is CASSVGTSAINEQFF. The CDR3 DNA is TGTGCCAGCAGCGTGGGGACTAGCGCAATCAATGAGCAGTTCTTC.